The 9 T cell receptor beta chains given below trace back to one sample, sequenced in a study of T cell responses to AZD1222 COVID-19 vaccine. Here immunoSEQ multiplex PCR was the method, and the copy in TCRdb shows in-frame clones only, minus some. Of just under 95,000 clones detected, about nine tenths appear once; the ten largest clones hold roughly 10%. This specimen consisted of peripheral blood, obtained on day 0 of AZD1222 vaccination. The receptors stem from an adult in good health.

The chain carries TRBV19 and TRBJ2-3; the match to TRBD2 covers 9 bases. Germline V gene sequence: CDR1 LNHDA, CDR2 SQIVND (reference sequence). The CDR3 length is 16 residues. V dropped 0 bases and J dropped 5; count of bases not matched to a gene: 6. The CDR3, as DNA: TGTGCCAGTAGTATAGACGCTAGCGGGGCGAAAGATACGCAGTATTTT. This translates into CASSIDASGAKDTQYF.

The gene calls are TRBV10-3 and TRBJ1-1; D is unresolved. This CDR3 has 14 residues. The germline CDR1 and CDR2 sequences are ENHRY and SYGVKD. Trimming took off 0 bases at V and 6 bases at J, with 11 bases between the two ends. Here the CDR3 DNA reads TGTGCCATCAGTGAGTCCGGTAGGTTTGCTGAAGCTTTCTTT. It encodes CAISESGRFAEAFF.

The gene calls are TRBV4-2 and TRBJ2-7, with D perhaps matching TRBD2 (6 bases). Germline CDR1 LGHNA, CDR2 YNFKEQ. The V end lost 6 bases, the J end lost 2 bases, and 20 bases lay between the germline ends. CDR3 length equals 16 residues. The CDR3 region has the DNA TGTGCCAGCAGACGAGAGATTCGCGGGGCTACCTACGAGCAGTACTTC. It specifies CASRREIRGATYEQYF.

This chain uses TRBV6-2 or TRBV6-3 with TRBJ1-1; D ambiguous. V gave up 5 bases and J gave up 4 bases, with 5 bases separating them. This CDR3 has 11 amino acids. Germline loops: CDR1 MNHEY, CDR2 SVGEGT. CDR3 in DNA: TGTGCCAGCAGTCAAGGCACTGAAGCTTTCTTT. This sequence encodes CASSQGTEAFF.

The V and J genes are TRBV5-1 and TRBJ1-4, with D possibly TRBD1 on 5 matching bases. The CDR3 covers 15 residues. Germline lookup yields CDR1 SGHRS and CDR2 YFSETQ. The V and J ends lost 0 bases and 0 bases respectively, with 6 bases between them. The CDR3 is CASSLEGTTNEKLFF. The CDR3 region has the DNA TGCGCCAGCAGCTTGGAGGGGACAACTAATGAAAAACTGTTTTTT.

Only one count was recorded for this clone. The chain combines TRBV18 with TRBJ2-5; D is undetermined. The CDR3 totals 13 residues. Looked up from germline, CDR1 is KGHSH and CDR2 is LQKENI. V dropped 2 bases and J dropped 3 bases, with 7 bases sitting between them. CDR3 amino acids: CASSPFPEETQYF. CDR3 coding DNA: TGTGCCAGCTCACCATTCCCCGAAGAGACCCAGTACTTC.

This sequence joins TRBV5-4 and TRBJ1-2, with D perhaps matching TRBD1 (6 bases). Germline V gene lookup returns CDR1 SGHNT and CDR2 YYREEE (reference sequence). The V end lost 6 bases, the J end lost 4 bases, and 16 bases lay between the germline ends. The CDR3 is 14 residues long. CDR3 DNA sequence: TGTGCCAGCACAGGGGCGTCCCTCCCCTATGGCTACACCTTC. Amino acids: CASTGASLPYGYTF.

V gene TRBV5-4 combines with J gene TRBJ1-4; 10 bases are shared with TRBD1. The trim removed 1 base at V and 7 bases at J, leaving 1 base unmatched. Per germline, CDR1 SGHNT and CDR2 YYREEE (reference sequence). The CDR3 is made up of 14 amino acids. CDR3 bases: TGTGCCAGCAGCTTGTGGACAGGGGGTGAAAAACTGTTTTTT. This sequence encodes CASSLWTGGEKLFF.

The rearrangement links TRBV5-1 to TRBJ2-1; TRBD1 aligns across 8 bases. With 2 bases clipped from V and 7 bases from J, the junction kept 2 bases outside the gene matches. This CDR3 comprises 13 residues. The germline V gene has CDR1 SGHRS and CDR2 YFSETQ. In nucleotides, the CDR3 is TGCGCCAGCAGCTTTGGGACAGGTAATGAGCAGTTCTTC. It is translated as CASSFGTGNEQFF.